The next 18 T cell receptor beta chains were all read from a single sample in a study of blood T cell repertoires in COVID-19. Repertoires were generated with immunoSEQ multiplex PCR, while TCRdb's copy carries only in-frame clones and drops some. The repertoire includes around 250,000 clones, 85% of them detected once, and 6.6% sits in the top ten. The sequenced sample was PBMCs or T cells enriched from blood (not recorded which). The receptors derive from a woman in her forties or fifties who had been exposed to COVID-19.

This clone was counted once. The V gene is TRBV4-1, the J gene TRBJ1-2, with TRBD1 matching 7 bases. Germline CDR1 and CDR2: MGHRA and YSYEKL. The J segment lost 4 bases and the V segment lost 0 bases, leaving 5 bases of the junction unmatched. CDR3 length equals 15 residues. This chain's CDR3 is CASSQEQGSGYGYTF. CDR3 coding DNA: TGCGCCAGCAGCCAAGAACAGGGGTCAGGCTATGGCTACACCTTC.

J is TRBJ2-3 and V is TRBV3-1 (or the pseudogene TRBV3-2); 12 positions agree with TRBD2. Unmatched junction bases numbered 8, after V lost 5 bases and J lost 8 bases. Germline V gene data show CDR1 as LGHDT and CDR2 as YNNKEL (reference sequence). The length of the CDR3 is 15 residues. The CDR3 reads CASSWTSGEWGTQYF. CDR3 coding DNA: TGTGCCAGCAGCTGGACTAGCGGGGAGTGGGGTACGCAGTATTTT.

This chain joins TRBV21-1 and TRBJ2-2; the table assigns TRBD2, which was not confirmed against the DNA. TRBV21-1 is termed a pseudogene. This CDR3 is 18 amino acids long. The CDR3 sequence is CASSKVGLAGSRAGELFF. The CDR3 DNA reads TGTGCCAGCAGCAAAGTCGGGCTAGCGGGGTCGAGGGCCGGGGAGCTGTTTTTT.

This rearrangement joins TRBV2 to TRBJ2-2; the D is unclear. This CDR3 has 12 amino acids. Trimming cost V 6 bases and J 1 base, with 3 bases left between them. The germline V gene has CDR1 SNHLY and CDR2 FYNNEI. The CDR3 nucleotides are TGTGCCAGCAGCGGGAACACCGGGGAGCTGTTTTTT. Translating it yields CASSGNTGELFF. Full variable domain (missing parts from reference TRBV2 and TRBJ2-2): EPEVTQTPSHQVTQMGQEVILRCVPISNHLYFYWYRQILGQKVEFLVSFYNNEISEKSEIFDDQFSVERPDGSNFTLKIRSTKLEDSAMYFCASSGNTGELFFGEGSRLTVL.

The chain carries TRBV7-8 and TRBJ2-2, with 8 bases that match TRBD1. Per germline, CDR1 SGHVS and CDR2 FQNEAQ. With V trimmed by 5 bases and J by 4 bases, 6 bases remained unmatched. CDR3 size: 15 residues. This CDR3 reads CASSRDRGGTGELFF. Written as DNA, the CDR3 is TGTGCCAGCAGCCGAGACAGGGGAGGCACCGGGGAGCTGTTTTTT.

J is TRBJ2-2 and V is TRBV28; TRBD2 is a possible D gene (5 bases). V lost 6 bases, J lost 5 bases, and 19 bases lay in between. There are 16 residues in the CDR3. Germline V lookup: CDR1 MDHEN, CDR2 SYDVKM. The CDR3 loop is CASSPRSLTGTGELFF. CDR3 in DNA: TGTGCCAGCAGCCCGAGGTCCCTGACGGGGACCGGGGAGCTGTTTTTT.

The chain employs TRBV7-8 and TRBJ2-1, with 7 bases that match TRBD2. Per the germline V gene, CDR1 is SGHVS and CDR2 is FQNEAQ. V shed 2 bases, J shed 0 bases, and the junction held 7 bases outside the gene matches. The CDR3 is made up of 17 amino acids. The CDR3, as DNA: TGTGCCAGCAGCTTACTAGCGGTTTACTACTCCTACAATGAGCAGTTCTTC. As protein: CASSLLAVYYSYNEQFF.

The rearrangement joins TRBV19 to TRBJ2-3; 7 nucleotides agree with TRBD1. Germline V lookup: CDR1 LNHDA, CDR2 SQIVND (reference sequence). V lost 0 bases and J lost 6; bases outside the gene matches: 12. This CDR3 is built from 17 residues. The CDR3 region is CASSIEFWQGVGDTQYF. In nucleotides, the CDR3 is TGTGCCAGTAGTATAGAATTCTGGCAGGGGGTGGGGGATACGCAGTATTTT.

The chain is built from TRBV9 and TRBJ1-1; D perhaps matches TRBD1 (6 bases). V lost 2 bases, J lost 2 bases, and 10 bases lay in between. Germline V gene lookup returns CDR1 SGDLS and CDR2 YYNGEE. The CDR3 runs 14 residues. The CDR3 protein is CASSVTGSNTEAFF. The CDR3 bases are TGTGCCAGCAGCGTTACAGGGTCCAACACTGAAGCTTTCTTT. Drawing the rest from reference TRBV9 and TRBJ1-1, the complete variable domain is DSGVTQTPKHLITATGQRVTLRCSPRSGDLSVYWYQQSLDQGLQFLIQYYNGEERAKGNILERFSAQQFPDLHSELNLSSLELGDSALYFCASSVTGSNTEAFFGQGTRLTVV.

CDR3 amino acids: CSVEGAGGANVLTF. In nucleotides, the CDR3 is TGCAGCGTTGAAGGGGCGGGAGGGGCCAACGTCCTGACTTTC. The chain combines TRBV29-1 with TRBJ2-6, with D possibly TRBD2 on 6 matching bases. The CDR3 length is 14 residues. Germline CDR1 SQVTM, CDR2 ANQGSEA. Trimming pared 1 base from V and 4 bases from J, leaving 8 bases between.

The V gene is TRBV27, the J gene TRBJ2-2; 7 bases are a match to TRBD2. CDR1 is MNHEY, CDR2 SMNVEV, per germline (reference sequence). After removal of 3 bases from V and 1 base from J, the junction contained 5 bases not matched to a gene. The length of the CDR3 is 16 residues. The chain's CDR3 is CASSFSLAGNTGELFF. The CDR3 nucleotides read TGTGCCAGCAGTTTTTCGTTAGCGGGGAACACCGGGGAGCTGTTTTTT.

The V call is TRBV13, the J call TRBJ2-5; 14 positions match TRBD2. The J segment lost 1 base and the V segment lost 5 bases, leaving 24 bases of the junction unmatched. CDR3 length: 23 amino acids. Germline V lookup: CDR1 PRHDT, CDR2 FYEKMQ (reference sequence). The CDR3 sequence is CASSPPGTADTPTSGGVQETQYF. The CDR3 DNA follows: TGTGCCAGCAGCCCCCCCGGGACAGCTGACACCCCGACTAGCGGGGGGGTCCAAGAGACCCAGTACTTC.

This clone appeared once. V is TRBV19 and J is TRBJ1-5, with D possibly matching TRBD1 (5 bases). Germline V gives CDR1 LNHDA, CDR2 SQIVND (reference sequence). CDR3 length: 15 amino acids. The germline V and J ends were trimmed by 7 bases and 4 bases, with 17 bases remaining between them. For the CDR3, the DNA is TGTGCCAGTACCCTGGAGGGCAGGGAAAATCAGCCCCAGCATTTT. This encodes CASTLEGRENQPQHF.

The chain recombines TRBV6-6 with TRBJ1-1; D not resolved. Germline V gene lookup returns CDR1 MNHNY and CDR2 SVGAGI (reference sequence). There are 14 residues in the CDR3. The V end lost 2 bases, the J end lost 1 base, and 8 bases lay between the germline ends. Here the CDR3 reads CASSYPGRNTEAFF. CDR3 coding DNA: TGTGCCAGCAGTTACCCGGGTCGGAACACTGAAGCTTTCTTT.

The chain couples TRBV5-5 to TRBJ1-1; weak D call: TRBD1 (6 bases). The CDR3 spans 16 residues. Germline assignment: CDR1 SGHKS and CDR2 YYEKEE (reference sequence). Between the trimmed V and J ends, which lost 6 bases and 1 base, there was a span of 19 bases. The CDR3 here is CASTPAPGAGNTEAFF. DNA of the CDR3: TGTGCCAGCACCCCGGCTCCAGGGGCCGGGAACACTGAAGCTTTCTTT.

Regarding this clone: Other nucleotide sequences in the sample specify the same CDR3. The chain has TRBV5-1 and TRBJ2-5; 9 nucleotides match TRBD2. Germline CDR1 and CDR2: SGHRS and YFSETQ. The CDR3 runs 16 residues. Trimming removed 1 base from V and 5 bases from J; junction bases left unmatched: 9. The chain's CDR3 is CASSLRAGGPVETQYF. CDR3 nucleotides: TGCGCCAGCAGCTTGAGGGCGGGGGGGCCGGTGGAGACCCAGTACTTC.

The chain couples TRBV19 to TRBJ2-1; possibly TRBD2 for D (5 bases). This CDR3 has 15 residues. Deletions cut 1 base from V and 3 bases from J, with 10 bases between. Germline CDR1 LNHDA, CDR2 SQIVND (reference sequence). DNA of the CDR3: TGTGCCAGTAGTATAGGGTCGGGGTTCTACAATGAGCAGTTCTTC. Translated, it gives CASSIGSGFYNEQFF.

The rearrangement joins TRBV6-2 or TRBV6-3 to TRBJ2-4; a possible D gene is TRBD2 (7 bases). V dropped 2 bases and J dropped 0 bases, with 11 bases sitting between them. The CDR3 consists of 16 residues. Germline V lookup: CDR1 MNHEY, CDR2 SVGEGT. The CDR3 sequence: CASSYTRGPAKNIQYF. The CDR3 DNA reads TGTGCCAGCAGTTACACGCGGGGGCCAGCCAAAAACATTCAGTACTTC.